Each of the 18 T cell receptor beta chains below was sequenced from the same sample in a study of blood T cells in healthy people across ages. Combining a sample-barcoded 5' primer with a J-beta primer mix, a second PCR ran for about 7 to 11 cycles. TCRdb fed the 5' RACE reads into MiXCR, producing one record per CDR3 protein. Counted here are 780,000 or so distinct CDR3 sequences, around half occurring once; the ten biggest clones make up approximately 41%. Sequenced sample: blood. The receptor source for this set is a man older than 75 in good health.

This rearrangement joins TRBV24-1 to TRBJ2-3; D ambiguous. The CDR3 is made up of 14 amino acids. V was cut by 5 bases and J by 2 bases, with 10 bases left in between. Germline-derived CDR1 and CDR2 are KGHDR and SFDVKD. The CDR3 nucleotides read TGTGCCACCAGTGCCCCTAGTCTCACAGATACGCAGTATTTT. Translation gives CATSAPSLTDTQYF.

This chain links TRBV12-3 or TRBV12-4 with TRBJ1-5, with D possibly being TRBD1 (5 bases). V shed 7 bases and J shed 7 bases, with 14 bases lying between them. This CDR3 comprises 13 residues. The CDR3 loop reads CASNRGREQPQHF. The CDR3, as DNA: TGTGCCAGCAATAGGGGACGGGAACAGCCCCAGCATTTT.

This clonotype has only one observation. The J gene is TRBJ2-1, the V gene TRBV6-6, with 8 positions matching TRBD2. Germline V CDR1 and CDR2: MNHNY, SVGAGI (reference sequence). V lost 4 bases to trimming and J lost 10 bases; unmatched junction nucleotides: 6. This CDR3 spans 13 amino acids. This CDR3 is CASSSAGVPEQFF. CDR3 sequence (DNA): TGTGCCAGCAGTTCAGCGGGAGTTCCCGAGCAGTTCTTC.

The rearrangement uses TRBV6-6 and TRBJ2-3; 11 bases align to TRBD2. The germline V gene has CDR1 MNHNY and CDR2 SVGAGI (reference sequence). Germline trimming cut 8 bases from V and 0 bases from J; bases unmatched to any gene: 1. This CDR3 comprises 14 residues. The CDR3 protein is CASGLAGSTDTQYF. The CDR3 DNA is TGTGCCAGCGGACTAGCGGGTAGCACAGATACGCAGTATTTT.

V usage is TRBV4-1 and J usage is TRBJ1-6; D gene unclear. CDR1 and CDR2 from the germline V gene are MGHRA and YSYEKL. CDR3 length: 15 amino acids. The V gene lost 0 bases and the J gene lost 9 bases, with 12 bases spanning the gap. The CDR3 DNA reads as TGCGCCAGCAGCCAAGAGGACGTCCTGGGTTCACCCCTCCACTTT. Translated, it gives CASSQEDVLGSPLHF.

V and J are TRBV24-1 and TRBJ2-7, with 9 bases lining up with TRBD2. The germline gives CDR1 KGHDR, CDR2 SFDVKD. The CDR3 runs 14 residues. V was clipped by 9 bases and J by 0 bases; unmatched bases: 5. CDR3 amino acids: CATSEAGGSYEQYF. The CDR3 DNA follows: TGTGCCACCTCGGAAGCGGGGGGCTCCTACGAGCAGTACTTC.

In its sample, this clonotype was seen a few times. V and J are TRBV7-2 and TRBJ1-5; 8 positions match TRBD1. Germline CDR1 reads SGHTA; CDR2 reads FQGNSA. This CDR3 region has 15 residues. V was pared by 0 bases and J by 4 bases, with 2 bases of the junction left unmatched. CDR3: CASSLAGQVNQPQHF. The DNA for the CDR3 is TGTGCCAGCAGCTTAGCGGGACAGGTGAATCAGCCCCAGCATTTT.

The chain links TRBV10-3 to TRBJ2-3; D may be TRBD1 (6 bases). The V end lost 6 bases, the J end lost 4 bases, and 14 bases lay between the germline ends. Germline loops: CDR1 ENHRY, CDR2 SYGVKD. The CDR3 consists of 14 residues. CDR3 DNA sequence: TGTGCCATCAGCGGGACAAGGCTCGCAGATACGCAGTATTTT. It codes for CAISGTRLADTQYF.

The V call is TRBV12-3 or TRBV12-4, the J call TRBJ2-5; 7 nucleotides line up with TRBD1. With 6 bases clipped from V and 2 bases from J, the junction kept 9 bases outside the gene matches. The CDR3 runs 15 residues. CDR3 DNA: TGTGCCAGCAGCTCCAGGACAGGACCACAAGAGACCCAGTACTTC. Its translation is CASSSRTGPQETQYF.

This clonotype was picked up one time. The chain joins TRBV9 to TRBJ2-1, with a possible D match to TRBD2 (5 bases). Trimming took off 2 bases at V and 5 bases at J, with 5 bases between the two ends. This CDR3 is built from 12 residues. Germline-derived CDR1 and CDR2 are SGDLS and YYNGEE. The chain's CDR3 is CASSVRDNEQFF. The DNA for the CDR3 is TGTGCCAGCAGCGTGAGGGACAATGAGCAGTTCTTC.

This clonotype was found a few times. The chain combines TRBV20-1 with TRBJ2-1, with D unclear. The CDR3 runs to 11 residues. The V gene lost 3 bases and the J gene lost 7 bases, with 7 bases spanning the gap. The germline V gene has CDR1 DFQATT and CDR2 SNEGSKA (reference sequence). CDR3 residues: CSASPENEQFF. CDR3 sequence (DNA): TGCAGTGCTAGCCCTGAGAATGAGCAGTTCTTC.

The chain carries TRBV16 and TRBJ2-7, with D uncertain. CDR1 is KGHSY, CDR2 FQNENV, per germline. V was cut by 4 bases and J by 3 bases, with 13 bases left in between. CDR3 length: 14 residues. In DNA form, the CDR3 reads TGTGCCAGCAGCCGTGGTCGCAGCGACTACGAGCAGTACTTC. Translated, it gives CASSRGRSDYEQYF.

The chain has TRBV13 and TRBJ2-5, with 10 bases aligning to TRBD1. Germline V gene lookup returns CDR1 PRHDT and CDR2 FYEKMQ (reference sequence). The V and J ends lost 4 bases and 11 bases, in that order; junction bases with no gene match: 19. The CDR3 is 17 residues long. CDR3 coding DNA: TGTGCCAGCAGCTCAAGCCTCTTTGCGGACAGGGGGAGAAAGCAGTACTTC. Amino acid sequence: CASSSSLFADRGRKQYF.

V is TRBV20-1 and J is TRBJ2-1, with D perhaps being TRBD1 or TRBD2 (5 bases each). Deletions cut 0 bases from V and 0 bases from J, with 15 bases between. Germline CDR1 is DFQATT and CDR2 is SNEGSKA (reference sequence). This CDR3 has 17 amino acids. The CDR3 is CSARDRTEGSSYNEQFF. In DNA, the CDR3 is TGCAGTGCTAGAGACAGAACCGAGGGGAGCTCCTACAATGAGCAGTTCTTC.

This chain connects TRBV28 to TRBJ1-2; the D is unclear. CDR3 length equals 13 residues. Trimming stripped 6 bases from V and 1 base from J, with 9 bases between. Germline-derived CDR1 and CDR2 are MDHEN and SYDVKM. CDR3 DNA: TGTGCCAGCAGAATAAGAAGTAACTATGGCTACACCTTC. This encodes CASRIRSNYGYTF.

The chain has TRBV7-9 and TRBJ1-1; D remains unclear. Germline loops: CDR1 SEHNR, CDR2 FQNEAQ (reference sequence). The V end was cut by 1 base, the J end by 5 bases, with 14 bases between. The CDR3 runs to 15 residues. The CDR3 nucleotides are TGTGCCAGCAGCTTAGGGCGGGTTCCGGGGACTGAAGCTTTCTTT. This sequence encodes CASSLGRVPGTEAFF.

This chain joins TRBV5-1 and TRBJ1-2; D possibly corresponds to TRBD1 (6 bases). The CDR3 is 15 amino acids. Germline CDR1 reads SGHRS; CDR2 reads YFSETQ. V lost 0 bases, J lost 4 bases, and 13 bases lay in between. The CDR3: CASSLGRQVGYGYTF. The CDR3 DNA reads as TGCGCCAGCAGCTTGGGGAGACAGGTCGGCTATGGCTACACCTTC.

This clonotype has only a few counts. The chain has TRBV7-2 and TRBJ2-5; 10 nucleotides match TRBD1. The CDR3 extends over 18 amino acids. Germline-derived CDR1 and CDR2 are SGHTA and FQGNSA. Trimming cost V 2 bases and J 2 bases; bases outside gene matches: 11. The DNA of the CDR3 is TGTGCCAGCAGCTTACAATCCGGGACAGGGGCCTCGCAAGAGACCCAGTACTTC. Protein: CASSLQSGTGASQETQYF.